The rows below give T cell receptor beta chains drawn from one sample of a study of cytomegalovirus exposure and HLA in healthy donors. Profiled with immunoSEQ multiplex PCR; TCRdb holds only in-frame clones, not every one. There are about 100,000 clones in the sample; roughly 85% occur only once, and 2.6% lies in the top ten. The source material was PBMCs. The receptors shown here come from a man aged 40-50 years in good health and CMV-seronegative. Both conserved end residues are part of each CDR3. A D gene is named only where the DNA matches it firmly. Size values are once, few and many counts, or a class for expanded clones, and some rows have none.

J,size,D,V,DNA,CDR3
TRBJ1-2,.,.,TRBV9,TGTGCCAGCAGCGTAGAGAACAGGGCAGAATCCTATGGCTACACCTTC,CASSVENRAESYGYTF
TRBJ1-2,.,.,TRBV19,TGTGCCAGTAGTATACCGGGGGGGAACGGCTACACCTTC,CASSIPGGNGYTF
TRBJ1-1,.,.,TRBV15,TGTGCCACCAGCAGAACAGGCGGCGACACTGAAGCTTTCTTT,CATSRTGGDTEAFF
TRBJ2-3,.,TRBD2,TRBV27,TGTGCCAGCAGTTCCCTAGCGGGGGGGCAGACAGATACGCAGTATTTT,CASSSLAGGQTDTQYF
TRBJ2-3,.,TRBD1,TRBV5-1,TGCGCCAGCAGCCTACAGGGGCGGTCGGATACGCAGTATTTT,CASSLQGRSDTQYF
TRBJ2-5,.,.,TRBV7-2,TGTGCCAGCAGCTCGGGGAAACTAGGCTCCCAAGAGACCCAGTACTTC,CASSSGKLGSQETQYF
TRBJ1-2,.,TRBD1,TRBV4-1,TGCGCCAGCAGCCAATTCCCAACAGGGGGAAGCGGCTACACCTTC,CASSQFPTGGSGYTF
TRBJ1-5,.,.,TRBV21-1,TGTGCCAGCAGCAAAGCAAGCTGGAGCAATCAGCCCCAGCATTTT,CASSKASWSNQPQHF
TRBJ1-5,.,TRBD1,TRBV10-3,TGTGCCATCAGTGATGGGACAGGGTCAAATCAGCCCCAGCATTTT,CAISDGTGSNQPQHF
TRBJ1-1,few,.,TRBV7-2,TGTGCCAGCAACGTACAGCAGAACACTGAAGCTTTCTTT,CASNVQQNTEAFF
TRBJ2-7,.,TRBD1,TRBV19,TGTGCCAGTGGGGACAGCGTGAGGCAGTACTTC,CASGDSVRQYF
TRBJ2-3,few,TRBD1,TRBV10-1,TGCGCCAGGGGGTGGGACAGCTACACAGATACGCAGTATTTT,CARGWDSYTDTQYF
TRBJ1-1,.,TRBD1,TRBV13,TGTGCCAGCAGCGACACGACAGGGTCCACTGAAGCTTTCTTT,CASSDTTGSTEAFF